This T cell receptor (beta chain) came from a study of T cell responses to AZD1222 COVID-19 vaccine. On the study more broadly: Second-dose intervals near 4 or 12 weeks were combined.

The assay was immunoSEQ multiplex PCR, and TCRdb's table has in-frame clones only and misses some. The table lists about 130,000 clones, over 65% of them singletons. This CDR3 is 20 amino acids long. Germline V gene lookup returns CDR1 SGHRS and CDR2 YFSETQ. V lost 4 bases to trimming and J lost 0 bases; unmatched junction nucleotides: 17. Notes on the study in general: In a largely white British group with more females than males, clonal diversity was possibly underestimated. Unmutated variant regions are reportedly the target of nearly half of TCRs that are spike-specific. Scientists sampled the repertoires only once the peak T cell response had passed.

Details on this clone: Its specificity is unknown.

This material consisted of peripheral blood, taken on day 0 of AZD1222 vaccination. This TCR was sampled from an adult in good health. The chain has TRBV5-1 and TRBJ2-3, with 10 bases matching TRBD2. The CDR3 DNA sequence: TGCGCCAGCAGCCCCGGACTAGCGGCCCTGAATCCCTCTAGCACAGATACGCAGTATTTT. This gives the protein CASSPGLAALNPSSTDTQYF.